This T cell receptor (beta chain) was identified during a study of OX40 agonist ivuxolimab in advanced cancers. Sequencing used immunoSEQ multiplex PCR; TCRdb keeps in-frame clones, though not all of them. Here the sample spans 25,000 to 35,000 clones, about 85% being singletons. CDR1 and CDR2 (germline): MGHRA, YSYEKL. V lost 2 bases to trimming and J lost 1 base, with 8 bases between them. This CDR3 contains 14 residues. Sequenced material: CD4+ or CD8+ T cells sorted from blood, taken in a trial of the OX40 agonist ivuxolimab. J is TRBJ2-5 and V is TRBV4-1, with D tentatively TRBD1 (5 bases). The sequence derives from an adult with an advanced solid tumor such as melanoma, head and neck, liver or kidney cancer. CDR3 sequence reads: CASSQPTVQETQYF. CDR3 nucleotides: TGCGCCAGCAGCCAACCGACAGTCCAAGAGACCCAGTACTTC.